These 10 T cell receptor beta chains originate from one sample sequenced in a study of vaccination and CD4 T cells after COVID-19. No cognate antigen is known for these TCRs. Oncomine TCR Beta short-read sequencing was applied to DNA from cultured CD4+ T cells. TCRdb re-called the PCR reads with MiXCR, one entry per CDR3 protein. The table records about 21,000 distinct CDR3 sequences, about 64% of them present only once. Treatment reported: roughly 11-day PBMC culture with coronavirus spike peptide pools or control peptides (ViraFEST assay). The sample comprised CD4+ T cells from blood, cultured in vitro. The receptor source for this set is a human donor who had recovered from COVID-19.

The J gene is TRBJ2-3, the V gene TRBV20-1, with 10 bases lining up with TRBD2. The length of the CDR3 is 18 residues. Germline V gene data show CDR1 as DFQATT and CDR2 as SNEGSKA (reference sequence). The ends lost 3 bases at V and 5 bases at J; junction bases unmatched: 17. The CDR3 reads CSARGPFGAGGPKDTQYF. CDR3 sequence (DNA): TGCAGTGCTAGGGGGCCCTTTGGAGCGGGAGGGCCTAAAGATACGCAGTATTTT.

This chain connects TRBV4-2 to TRBJ2-3, with 11 positions matching TRBD2. There are 17 residues in the CDR3. V dropped 5 bases and J dropped 3; count of bases not matched to a gene: 10. The germline V gene has CDR1 LGHNA and CDR2 YNFKEQ. The CDR3 reads CASSSLAGGPGTDTQYF. In DNA form, the CDR3 reads TGTGCCAGCAGCTCTTTAGCGGGAGGGCCAGGGACAGATACGCAGTATTTT.

This clonotype was counted only a few times. The V and J genes are TRBV12-3 or TRBV12-4 and TRBJ1-1; 9 nucleotides align to TRBD1. The CDR3 consists of 14 residues. V gave up 3 bases and J gave up 4 bases; unmatched junction bases: 3. The CDR3 is CASSFRTGVTEAFF. CDR3 bases: TGTGCCAGCAGTTTTAGGACAGGGGTCACTGAAGCTTTCTTT.

The gene calls are TRBV6-5 and TRBJ1-2, with D tentatively TRBD1 (6 bases). V lost 0 bases to trimming and J lost 8 bases, with 16 bases between them. The CDR3 spans 15 residues. Germline CDR1 MNHEY, CDR2 SVGAGI. The CDR3 DNA sequence: TGTGCCAGCAGTTACTCGAGAGAGGGGGTTGGCGGCTACACCTTC. Protein: CASSYSREGVGGYTF.

The J gene is TRBJ2-1, the V gene TRBV5-1; D unclear. The germline V gene encodes CDR1 SGHRS and CDR2 YFSETQ. V lost 0 bases and J lost 3, with 10 bases in between. The CDR3 totals 15 residues. CDR3 amino acids: CASSLVDGVYNEQFF. The CDR3 nucleotides are TGCGCCAGCAGCTTGGTGGACGGAGTCTACAATGAGCAGTTCTTC.

The rearrangement joins TRBV19 to TRBJ2-4, with D uncertain. CDR1 is LNHDA and CDR2 is SQIVND in the germline V gene (reference sequence). The V gene lost 1 base and the J gene lost 1 base, with 23 bases spanning the gap. This CDR3 contains 20 residues. CDR3 loop: CASSIGRASSIGWAKNIQYF. CDR3 DNA: TGTGCCAGTAGTATAGGCCGGGCCTCATCCATTGGTTGGGCCAAAAACATTCAGTACTTC.

The rearrangement links TRBV2 to TRBJ2-1, with D possibly TRBD2 on 6 matching bases. Trimming took off 7 bases at V and 6 bases at J, with 22 bases between the two ends. CDR1 SNHLY and CDR2 FYNNEI come from the germline V gene. This CDR3 has 16 residues. CDR3 coding DNA: TGTGCCAGCATGTCAATAACGGGAGAAATCATCAATGAGCAGTTCTTC. Protein product: CASMSITGEIINEQFF.

This chain links TRBV12-3 or TRBV12-4 with TRBJ2-7; 11 bases fit TRBD2. The CDR3 extends over 15 amino acids. With 7 bases clipped from V and 4 bases from J, the junction kept 9 bases outside the gene matches. In DNA form, the CDR3 reads TGTGCCAGCAATAGCGGGAGGGCCGGTCATTACGAGCAGTACTTC. It yields the protein CASNSGRAGHYEQYF.

CDR3 sequence: CAISLGQGGEAFF. CDR3 coding DNA: TGTGCCATCAGTCTCGGACAGGGCGGTGAAGCTTTCTTT. The chain recombines TRBV10-3 with TRBJ1-1; 8 nucleotides line up with TRBD1. The CDR3 has 13 residues. J gave up 7 bases and V 5 bases, and 6 bases lay outside the gene matches. The germline CDR1 and CDR2 sequences are ENHRY and SYGVKD.

The chain links TRBV7-2 to TRBJ2-7; either TRBD1 or TRBD2 may fit D (5 bases each). CDR1 and CDR2 (germline): SGHTA, FQGNSA. V gave up 5 bases and J gave up 2 bases, with 19 bases separating them. The CDR3 consists of 16 residues. The CDR3 here is CASSPRVITGPYEQYF. The CDR3 region has the DNA TGTGCCAGCAGCCCCCGGGTCATAACGGGACCCTACGAGCAGTACTTC.